This T cell receptor beta chain was identified during a study of PD-1 blockade in classical Hodgkin lymphoma. Study details: The study gave patients nivolumab 3 mg/kg intravenously every 2 weeks. Overall study results and limits: Exclusion applied to patients who initiated nivolumab less than 1 year following ASCT. Newly diagnosed and completely responding patients shared comparable baseline diversity. According to reports, newly diagnosed patients had lower baseline TCR diversity than healthy donors, and relapsed/refractory patients had lower baseline TCR diversity still.

In regard to this clone: What it binds is unknown.

Following autologous stem cell transplantation, relapse occurred in every patient, and exposure to brentuximab vedotin varied. The CDR3 extends over 17 amino acids. V lost 7 bases, J lost 4 bases, and 17 bases stayed unmatched. From germline, CDR1 is ENHRY and CDR2 SYGVKD. Assay: immunoSEQ multiplex PCR; the TCRdb copy retains only in-frame clones and omits some. The table includes 15,000 to 20,000 clones, 79% detected once. The specimen comprised peripheral blood mononuclear cells (PBMCs), sampled before the second cycle of nivolumab. This TCR derives from a human donor with classical Hodgkin lymphoma. The chain carries TRBV10-3 and TRBJ2-7, with TRBD1 matching over 9 bases. DNA of the CDR3: TGTGCCATCAATAGATTCGACACCGGGACAGGGATTTACGAGCAGTACTTC. The encoded protein is CAINRFDTGTGIYEQYF.